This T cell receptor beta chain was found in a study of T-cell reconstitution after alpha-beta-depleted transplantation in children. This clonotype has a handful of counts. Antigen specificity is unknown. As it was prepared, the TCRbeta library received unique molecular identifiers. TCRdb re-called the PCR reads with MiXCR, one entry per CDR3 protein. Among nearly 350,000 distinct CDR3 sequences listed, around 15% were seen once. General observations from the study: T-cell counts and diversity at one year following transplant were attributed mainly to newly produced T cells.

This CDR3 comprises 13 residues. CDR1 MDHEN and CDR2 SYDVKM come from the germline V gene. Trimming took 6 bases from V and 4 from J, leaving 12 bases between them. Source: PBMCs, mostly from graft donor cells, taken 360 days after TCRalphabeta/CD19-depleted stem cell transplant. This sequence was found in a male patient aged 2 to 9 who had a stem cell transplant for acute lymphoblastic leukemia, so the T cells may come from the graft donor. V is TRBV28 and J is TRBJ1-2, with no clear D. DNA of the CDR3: TGTGCCAGCAGCGTACAAGAGTCCTATGGCTACACCTTC. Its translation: CASSVQESYGYTF.